This is a list of T cell receptor beta chains from one sample in a study of response to subunit inactivated influenza vaccine. TCRdb recomputed calls from the RT-PCR reads with MiXCR, one row per CDR3 protein. The table lists about 240,000 distinct CDR3 sequences, approximately 12% of them singletons, with less than 8.5% in the top ten. The sequencing here drew on non-naive T cells sorted from PBMCs, taken roughly 15 days before vaccination. The receptors were sampled from a man aged 45-60 years who received an inactivated influenza vaccine. CDR3s include the opening cysteine and the closing phenylalanine or tryptophan. D genes are given only for firm matches. Size tells how often a clone was seen (once, few, many) or the class of an expanded clone, and some rows leave it out.

abundance: few
d_gene: -
v_gene: TRBV6-2/TRBV6-3
j_gene: TRBJ2-1
CDR3nt: TGTGCCAGCAGTTACGTGGGAGATTCCTATGAGCAGTTCTTC
CDR3aa: CASSYVGDSYEQFF

abundance: many
d_gene: -
v_gene: TRBV20-1
j_gene: TRBJ1-2
CDR3nt: TGCAGTGCTACCCCCGGGGGAGGGGGCTATGGCTACACCTTC
CDR3aa: CSATPGGGGYGYTF

abundance: many
d_gene: -
v_gene: TRBV10-3
j_gene: TRBJ2-3
CDR3nt: TGTGCCATCAGCTCGCCTAGGACAGATACGCAGTATTTT
CDR3aa: CAISSPRTDTQYF

abundance: -
d_gene: TRBD2
v_gene: TRBV12-5
j_gene: TRBJ2-1
CDR3nt: TGTGCTAGTGGTCGGGGGGGGGAGCAGTTCTTC
CDR3aa: CASGRGGEQFF

abundance: few
d_gene: -
v_gene: TRBV28
j_gene: TRBJ2-1
CDR3nt: TGTGCCAGCAGTTCGGGGGGCTTCAATGAGCAGTTCTTC
CDR3aa: CASSSGGFNEQFF

abundance: -
d_gene: -
v_gene: TRBV5-1
j_gene: TRBJ2-2
CDR3nt: TGCGCCAGCAGCTTCCGGGAAATCGGGGAGCTGTTTTTT
CDR3aa: CASSFREIGELFF

abundance: few
d_gene: -
v_gene: TRBV3-1
j_gene: TRBJ1-1
CDR3nt: TGTGCCAGCAGCCAAGAAATCCTCAAATGGGCAGGAGAAAGGAACACTGAAGCTTTCTTT
CDR3aa: CASSQEILKWAGERNTEAFF

abundance: many
d_gene: TRBD1
v_gene: TRBV7-9
j_gene: TRBJ1-1
CDR3nt: TGTGCCAGCAGCTTGGACAGGGACAGGGGTACTGAAGCTTTCTTT
CDR3aa: CASSLDRDRGTEAFF

abundance: -
d_gene: -
v_gene: TRBV6-6
j_gene: TRBJ1-1
CDR3nt: TGTGCCAGCAGTTACGGTATGAACACTGAAGCTTTCTTT
CDR3aa: CASSYGMNTEAFF

abundance: -
d_gene: -
v_gene: TRBV9
j_gene: TRBJ1-1
CDR3nt: TGTGCCAGCAGCCCCGGGCAGGGGATGAACACTGAAGCTTTCTTT
CDR3aa: CASSPGQGMNTEAFF

abundance: -
d_gene: -
v_gene: TRBV20-1
j_gene: TRBJ1-3
CDR3nt: TGCAGTGCTAGACGAGACGGAGCTTCTGGAAACACCATATATTTT
CDR3aa: CSARRDGASGNTIYF

abundance: few
d_gene: TRBD1
v_gene: TRBV20-1
j_gene: TRBJ2-5
CDR3nt: TGCAGTGCTAGATTCACAGGGGGACGCGGGACCCTGTACTTC
CDR3aa: CSARFTGGRGTLYF

abundance: -
d_gene: -
v_gene: TRBV25-1
j_gene: TRBJ1-5
CDR3nt: TGTGCCAGCAGTGAATATGGACAACTGAATCAGCCCCAGCATTTT
CDR3aa: CASSEYGQLNQPQHF

abundance: few
d_gene: TRBD1
v_gene: TRBV4-3
j_gene: TRBJ1-5
CDR3nt: TGCGCCAGCAGCCAGGGACAGGGGTTCAATCAGCCCCAGCATTTT
CDR3aa: CASSQGQGFNQPQHF

abundance: many
d_gene: -
v_gene: TRBV5-1
j_gene: TRBJ1-6
CDR3nt: TGCGCCAGCAGCTTGGGATCTAATTCACCCCTCCACTTT
CDR3aa: CASSLGSNSPLHF

abundance: -
d_gene: TRBD1
v_gene: TRBV11-2
j_gene: TRBJ2-2
CDR3nt: TGTGCCAGCAGCTTGAGGCAGGGGGCTTATCTCACCGGGGAGCTGTTTTTT
CDR3aa: CASSLRQGAYLTGELFF

abundance: -
d_gene: TRBD1
v_gene: TRBV11-2
j_gene: TRBJ2-6
CDR3nt: TGTGCCAGCAGCCCACCCCCTGACAGGGTGCGGGCGTGGGGGGCCAACGTCCTGACTTTC
CDR3aa: CASSPPPDRVRAWGANVLTF

abundance: many
d_gene: -
v_gene: TRBV12-3/TRBV12-4
j_gene: TRBJ2-3
CDR3nt: TGTGCCAGCAGTTCCGGGGGAGGTTTCACAGATACGCAGTATTTT
CDR3aa: CASSSGGGFTDTQYF

abundance: -
d_gene: -
v_gene: TRBV4-3
j_gene: TRBJ2-2
CDR3nt: TGCGCCAGCAGCCCGCACGTAGGGAGGAACACCGGGGAGCTGTTTTTT
CDR3aa: CASSPHVGRNTGELFF

abundance: many
d_gene: -
v_gene: TRBV6-5
j_gene: TRBJ1-2
CDR3nt: TGTGCCAGCAGTTACCAGGGGATGAACTATGGCTACACCTTC
CDR3aa: CASSYQGMNYGYTF

abundance: -
d_gene: TRBD2
v_gene: TRBV20-1
j_gene: TRBJ2-7
CDR3nt: TGCAGTGCTCCCAACGGGGGGTCCGACGAGCAGTACTTC
CDR3aa: CSAPNGGSDEQYF

abundance: few
d_gene: -
v_gene: TRBV19
j_gene: TRBJ1-1
CDR3nt: TGTGCCAGTAGTATAGTAACGAACACTGAAGCTTTCTTT
CDR3aa: CASSIVTNTEAFF

abundance: -
d_gene: -
v_gene: TRBV7-9
j_gene: TRBJ1-1
CDR3nt: TGTGCCAGCAGCTTCGGGGACACCACTGAAGCTTTCTTT
CDR3aa: CASSFGDTTEAFF

abundance: -
d_gene: -
v_gene: TRBV30
j_gene: TRBJ2-2
CDR3nt: TGTGCCTGGAGTGTAACCCGGAACACCGGGGAGCTGTTTTTT
CDR3aa: CAWSVTRNTGELFF

abundance: -
d_gene: -
v_gene: TRBV18
j_gene: TRBJ1-1
CDR3nt: TGTGCCAGCTCACCGCCGACAGGATGGGCTTTCTTT
CDR3aa: CASSPPTGWAFF

abundance: few
d_gene: -
v_gene: TRBV7-2
j_gene: TRBJ1-4
CDR3nt: TGTGCCAGCAGCTTAAGGGCAGGGAATGAAAAACTGTTTTTT
CDR3aa: CASSLRAGNEKLFF

abundance: -
d_gene: -
v_gene: TRBV20-1
j_gene: TRBJ2-5
CDR3nt: TGCAGATGTAGAAATGGGAACAGGTACCAAGAGACCCAGTACTTC
CDR3aa: CRCRNGNRYQETQYF

abundance: -
d_gene: TRBD1
v_gene: TRBV10-3
j_gene: TRBJ2-7
CDR3nt: TGTGCCATCAGGGACAGGGGAGGCGAGCAGTACTTC
CDR3aa: CAIRDRGGEQYF

abundance: many
d_gene: -
v_gene: TRBV29-1
j_gene: TRBJ2-3
CDR3nt: TGCAGCGTGAGAGGGGGGGACAGAAGCACAGATACGCAGTATTTT
CDR3aa: CSVRGGDRSTDTQYF

abundance: few
d_gene: TRBD2
v_gene: TRBV30
j_gene: TRBJ2-1
CDR3nt: TGTGCCTGGAGTGTACCAATTTCTAGCGGGGGGCACGATGAGCAGTTCTTC
CDR3aa: CAWSVPISSGGHDEQFF

abundance: -
d_gene: -
v_gene: TRBV9
j_gene: TRBJ1-3
CDR3nt: TGTGCCAGCAGCGTAGTAGGTGGGGGAAACACCATATATTTT
CDR3aa: CASSVVGGGNTIYF

abundance: -
d_gene: -
v_gene: TRBV21-1
j_gene: TRBJ2-5
CDR3nt: TGTGCCAGCAGCAAAGCGCATCCCCGGGACTACCAAGAGACCCAGTACTTC
CDR3aa: CASSKAHPRDYQETQYF

abundance: -
d_gene: -
v_gene: TRBV20-1
j_gene: TRBJ1-2
CDR3nt: TGCAGTGCTAGTTTACCCCAAGTCTATGGCTACACCTTC
CDR3aa: CSASLPQVYGYTF

abundance: -
d_gene: TRBD2
v_gene: TRBV6-1
j_gene: TRBJ2-5
CDR3nt: TGTGCCAGCAGGAGGACTAGCGGGCGACCCGGGACCCAGTACTTC
CDR3aa: CASRRTSGRPGTQYF

abundance: many
d_gene: -
v_gene: TRBV4-3
j_gene: TRBJ1-2
CDR3nt: TGCGCCAGCAGCCAAGACAGGGTCCGGTATGGCTACACCTTC
CDR3aa: CASSQDRVRYGYTF

abundance: -
d_gene: -
v_gene: TRBV28
j_gene: TRBJ2-7
CDR3nt: TGTGCCAGCAGCCTCGTCGGGAGCTCCTACGAGCAGTACTTC
CDR3aa: CASSLVGSSYEQYF

abundance: many
d_gene: -
v_gene: TRBV7-2
j_gene: TRBJ2-3
CDR3nt: TGTGCCAGCAGCCAGGGGGGGGCCAGGACAGATACGCAGTATTTT
CDR3aa: CASSQGGARTDTQYF

abundance: -
d_gene: TRBD1
v_gene: TRBV29-1
j_gene: TRBJ2-3
CDR3nt: TGCAGCGCTGCCGCAGGGGGTCGCACAGATACGCAGTATTTT
CDR3aa: CSAAAGGRTDTQYF

abundance: -
d_gene: TRBD1
v_gene: TRBV5-1
j_gene: TRBJ1-1
CDR3nt: TGCGCCAGCAGCGCGCAGGGACAGGGGAACACTGAAGCTTTCTTT
CDR3aa: CASSAQGQGNTEAFF

abundance: many
d_gene: -
v_gene: TRBV6-2/TRBV6-3
j_gene: TRBJ2-1
CDR3nt: TGTGCCAGCAGTTATCAGGGGCTTGGCGAGCAGTTCTTC
CDR3aa: CASSYQGLGEQFF

abundance: -
d_gene: TRBD1
v_gene: TRBV5-1
j_gene: TRBJ2-5
CDR3nt: TGCGCCAGCACGCCGGGACAGGGAAACGTACAAGAGACCCAGTACTTC
CDR3aa: CASTPGQGNVQETQYF

abundance: many
d_gene: TRBD2
v_gene: TRBV28
j_gene: TRBJ2-7
CDR3nt: TGTGCCAGCAGTCTCCCCGGACTAGCGGGGGGGGGCGAGCAGTACTTC
CDR3aa: CASSLPGLAGGGEQYF

abundance: -
d_gene: -
v_gene: TRBV6-5
j_gene: TRBJ2-3
CDR3nt: TGTGCCAGCAGTTACCGGGGCTCTAGCACAGATACGCAGTATTTT
CDR3aa: CASSYRGSSTDTQYF

abundance: -
d_gene: -
v_gene: TRBV9
j_gene: TRBJ2-7
CDR3nt: TGTGCCAGCAGCGTAGACCCGGGCCTTACCTACGAGCAGTACTTC
CDR3aa: CASSVDPGLTYEQYF

abundance: -
d_gene: TRBD2
v_gene: TRBV20-1
j_gene: TRBJ2-1
CDR3nt: TGCTGCGCTAGATCGGGACTAGCGGAGCGGGACTACAATGAGCAGTTCTTC
CDR3aa: CCARSGLAERDYNEQFF

abundance: many
d_gene: -
v_gene: TRBV7-2
j_gene: TRBJ2-3
CDR3nt: TGTGCCAGCAGCTTACAGCGGGTGAGCACAGATACGCAGTATTTT
CDR3aa: CASSLQRVSTDTQYF

abundance: few
d_gene: -
v_gene: TRBV15
j_gene: TRBJ2-7
CDR3nt: TGTGCCACCAGCCCGGGACAAGGAGACGAGCAGTACTTC
CDR3aa: CATSPGQGDEQYF

abundance: -
d_gene: -
v_gene: TRBV7-9
j_gene: TRBJ2-7
CDR3nt: TGTGCCAGCAGCTTAGTCGGTTCAGGGTACAACGAGCAGTACTTC
CDR3aa: CASSLVGSGYNEQYF

abundance: many
d_gene: TRBD2
v_gene: TRBV5-1
j_gene: TRBJ2-1
CDR3nt: TGCGCCAGCAGCTTGGTGAGCGGGAGCGGAAGTGAGCAGTTCTTC
CDR3aa: CASSLVSGSGSEQFF

abundance: -
d_gene: -
v_gene: TRBV28
j_gene: TRBJ1-5
CDR3nt: TGTGCCAGCAGTTTCCCCAGGCTGGGCCCCCACAGGGGCAATCAGCCCCAGCATTTT
CDR3aa: CASSFPRLGPHRGNQPQHF

abundance: -
d_gene: TRBD2
v_gene: TRBV20-1
j_gene: TRBJ2-1
CDR3nt: TGCAGTGCTAGCACTAGCGGAGAATATAGCTCCTACAATGAGCAGTTCTTC
CDR3aa: CSASTSGEYSSYNEQFF

abundance: many
d_gene: -
v_gene: TRBV20-1
j_gene: TRBJ2-7
CDR3nt: TGCAGTGCTAAGGCGGCCGAGCAGTACTTC
CDR3aa: CSAKAAEQYF

abundance: -
d_gene: -
v_gene: TRBV12-3/TRBV12-4
j_gene: TRBJ2-7
CDR3nt: TGTGCCAGCAGTTCGACAGTTCTAAACCCTTACGAGCAGTACTTC
CDR3aa: CASSSTVLNPYEQYF

abundance: -
d_gene: -
v_gene: TRBV12-3/TRBV12-4
j_gene: TRBJ2-7
CDR3nt: TGTGCCAGCAGTTCCCGAAAAGGGACGGGGAGCTCCTACGAGCAGTACTTC
CDR3aa: CASSSRKGTGSSYEQYF

abundance: many
d_gene: -
v_gene: TRBV18
j_gene: TRBJ2-7
CDR3nt: TGTGCCAGCTCACCATCCGGCAGCCAGTCCTACGAGCAGTACTTC
CDR3aa: CASSPSGSQSYEQYF